This TCR beta chain came from a study of control samples from healthy donors and cancer patients. The V and J ends lost 0 bases and 5 bases respectively, with 8 bases between them. The CDR3 runs to 13 residues. Germline V gene sequence: CDR1 SGHDT, CDR2 YYEEEE. Assay: immunoSEQ multiplex PCR; the TCRdb copy retains only in-frame clones and omits some. This repertoire shows roughly 120,000 clones, about 89% found once; its top ten account for about 7.2%. The chain combines TRBV5-6 with TRBJ1-1; D gene unclear. The source material was blood. The TCR sequence derives from a woman under 30 in good health. The CDR3 DNA sequence: TGTGCCAGCAGCTTGGGTCGGGGAACTGAAGCTTTCTTT. This codes for CASSLGRGTEAFF.